The next 29 T cell receptor beta chains were all read from a single sample in a study of cytomegalovirus exposure and HLA in healthy donors. Primers included in the PCR were 60 Vbeta and 13 Jbeta primers. Some clones are missing from TCRdb's copy, which holds only in-frame ones; the method was immunoSEQ multiplex PCR. Here the sample spans over 150,000 clones, roughly three quarters being singletons. Sequenced sample: PBMCs. The source of these receptors is a male donor in good health and CMV-seropositive.

This clone came up once. The V call is TRBV7-2, the J call TRBJ1-4; TRBD1 matches at 7 bases. With 2 bases clipped from V and 4 bases from J, the junction kept 7 bases outside the gene matches. Germline CDR1 SGHTA, CDR2 FQGNSA. The CDR3 is made up of 16 amino acids. In nucleotides, the CDR3 is TGTGCCAGCAGCTTAAACCCGGGACAGCATAATGAAAAACTGTTTTTT. This codes for CASSLNPGQHNEKLFF.

The chain employs TRBV11-2 and TRBJ1-1; D ambiguous. The CDR3 has 14 amino acids. V dropped 8 bases and J dropped 0 bases, with 13 bases sitting between them. Germline CDR1 SGHAT, CDR2 FQNNGV. This CDR3 is CASQEAGMNTEAFF. Written as DNA, the CDR3 is TGTGCCAGCCAAGAGGCCGGAATGAACACTGAAGCTTTCTTT.

This clone has a single count. V gene TRBV7-9 combines with J gene TRBJ2-1; TRBD2 agrees at 8 bases. Germline lookup yields CDR1 SEHNR and CDR2 FQNEAQ (reference sequence). The CDR3 sequence is 13 residues long. V trimming: 7 bases; J trimming: 4 bases; junction bases outside the gene matches: 3. The CDR3 DNA reads TGTGCCAGCACCCCGGGGGGGTACAATGAGCAGTTCTTC. This gives the protein CASTPGGYNEQFF.

The chain carries TRBV19 and TRBJ2-5, with D possibly matching TRBD2 (6 bases). This CDR3 is built from 17 residues. The V end was cut by 3 bases, the J end by 4 bases, with 21 bases between. Germline V gives CDR1 LNHDA, CDR2 SQIVND (reference sequence). CDR3 bases: TGTGCCAGTAGTATTCTCCCGGGGCAGGGAGGTTTAGAGACCCAGTACTTC. This codes for CASSILPGQGGLETQYF.

The chain couples TRBV27 to TRBJ1-6, with D possibly matching TRBD1 (6 bases). The CDR3 totals 14 residues. V was pared by 7 bases and J by 4 bases, with 11 bases between. Germline CDR1 is MNHEY and CDR2 is SMNVEV (reference sequence). The CDR3 loop is CASKVGAYNSPLHF. The CDR3 coding sequence is TGTGCCAGCAAAGTGGGGGCTTATAATTCACCCCTCCACTTT.

The chain carries TRBV29-1 and TRBJ1-2; 7 bases line up with TRBD1. The J segment lost 2 bases and the V segment lost 5 bases, leaving 8 bases of the junction unmatched. This CDR3 contains 14 residues. Germline CDR1 and CDR2: SQVTM and ANQGSEA. CDR3 in amino acids: CSVPNLTGNYGYTF. For the CDR3, the DNA is TGCAGCGTTCCAAATCTGACAGGGAACTATGGCTACACCTTC.

This clone is a singleton in its sample. The rearrangement uses TRBV30 and TRBJ1-2; possible D gene TRBD1, 6 bases. CDR1 GTSNPN and CDR2 SVGIG come from the germline V gene (reference sequence). The CDR3 covers 15 residues. Trimming cost V 2 bases and J 4 bases, with 17 bases left between them. DNA for the CDR3: TGTGCCTGGAGTATCCACCGGGACACAGGCTATGGCTACACCTTC. Translated, it gives CAWSIHRDTGYGYTF. Looking up the rest from reference TRBV30 and TRBJ1-2 gives the full variable domain: SQTIHQWPATLVQPVGSPLSLECTVEGTSNPNLYWYRQAAGRGLQLLFYSVGIGQISSEVPQNLSASRPQDRQFILSSKKLLLSDSGFYLCAWSIHRDTGYGYTFGSGTRLTVV.

The chain carries TRBV6-1 and TRBJ2-7; 10 nucleotides align to TRBD1. Per the germline V gene, CDR1 is MNHNS and CDR2 is SASEGT. Trimming removed 5 bases from V and 4 bases from J; junction bases left unmatched: 8. This CDR3 region has 15 residues. In DNA form, the CDR3 reads TGTGCCAGCAGTTCTCCTCCGGGACAGGGGTACGAGCAGTACTTC. Its translation: CASSSPPGQGYEQYF.

The chain employs TRBV5-6 and TRBJ2-7, with 7 positions matching TRBD2. This CDR3 is built from 15 residues. V gave up 3 bases and J gave up 2 bases; unmatched junction bases: 8. From germline, CDR1 is SGHDT and CDR2 YYEEEE. CDR3 in DNA: TGTGCCAGCAGCTCCTCCCTAGCGGCCACCTACGAGCAGTACTTC. As protein: CASSSSLAATYEQYF. Full variable domain (missing parts from reference TRBV5-6 and TRBJ2-7): DAGVTQSPTHLIKTRGQQVTLRCSPKSGHDTVSWYQQALGQGPQFIFQYYEEEERQRGNFPDRFSGHQFPNYSSELNVNALLLGDSALYLCASSSSLAATYEQYFGPGTRLTVT.

This clone showed up many times. This chain uses TRBV6-4 with TRBJ2-1; TRBD2 matches at 10 bases. Germline V gene lookup returns CDR1 MRHNA and CDR2 SNTAGT. This CDR3 is 15 amino acids long. The J segment lost 4 bases and the V segment lost 0 bases, leaving 0 bases of the junction unmatched. The CDR3 DNA is TGTGCCAGCAGTGACTCAGCGGGGGGGTACAATGAGCAGTTCTTC. Translation: CASSDSAGGYNEQFF.

The chain couples TRBV11-2 to TRBJ2-7, with TRBD2 identical over 12 bases. The CDR3 loop spans 14 amino acids. The germline gives CDR1 SGHAT, CDR2 FQNNGV. J gave up 4 bases and V 5 bases, and 3 bases lay outside the gene matches. The DNA of the CDR3 is TGTGCCAGCAGCCGACTAGCGGGGGATTACGAGCAGTACTTC. As protein: CASSRLAGDYEQYF.

V and J are TRBV5-1 and TRBJ2-5; weak D call: TRBD1 (6 bases). V dropped 0 bases and J dropped 4 bases, with 19 bases sitting between them. The length of the CDR3 is 17 residues. CDR1 is SGHRS, CDR2 YFSETQ, per germline. The DNA for the CDR3 is TGCGCCAGCAGCTTGGCCATACAGGGTCGGAGTGGAGAGACCCAGTACTTC. This gives the protein CASSLAIQGRSGETQYF.

This sequence joins TRBV30 and TRBJ1-1; 10 bases are a match to TRBD1. Per the germline V gene, CDR1 is GTSNPN and CDR2 is SVGIG (reference sequence). The V gene end was trimmed by 2 bases and the J gene end by 3 bases; junction bases not matched to a gene: 3. This CDR3 is 14 amino acids long. Here the CDR3 reads CAWSQGTGDTEAFF. The CDR3 DNA reads as TGTGCCTGGAGTCAGGGGACAGGGGACACTGAAGCTTTCTTT.

The table lists this clone with a few counts. V usage is TRBV5-1 and J usage is TRBJ1-1; the D is unclear. Looked up from germline, CDR1 is SGHRS and CDR2 is YFSETQ. There are 13 residues in the CDR3. The ends were cut back, 3 bases at V and 7 bases at J, with 13 bases in the middle. CDR3 sequence reads: CASSSDVYSEAFF. Written as DNA, the CDR3 is TGCGCCAGCAGCTCCGATGTTTATAGTGAAGCTTTCTTT.

This clone was seen only once. The V call is TRBV6-6, the J call TRBJ1-4; weak D call: TRBD1 (5 bases). In germline, CDR1 is MNHNY, CDR2 SVGAGI (reference sequence). V was pared by 4 bases and J by 10 bases, with 13 bases between. The CDR3 has 13 residues. This CDR3 reads CASSSGLGGKLFF. CDR3 DNA: TGTGCCAGCAGTTCGGGACTGGGGGGAAAACTGTTTTTT.

V gene TRBV5-6 combines with J gene TRBJ1-1, with D unclear. V was pared by 4 bases and J by 3 bases, with 4 bases between. The CDR3 is 11 residues long. Germline CDR1 reads SGHDT; CDR2 reads YYEEEE. The CDR3 here is CASSVYTEAFF. CDR3 DNA sequence: TGTGCCAGCAGCGTATACACTGAAGCTTTCTTT. The entire variable domain, with the rest obtained from reference TRBV5-6 and TRBJ1-1, is as follows: DAGVTQSPTHLIKTRGQQVTLRCSPKSGHDTVSWYQQALGQGPQFIFQYYEEEERQRGNFPDRFSGHQFPNYSSELNVNALLLGDSALYLCASSVYTEAFFGQGTRLTVV.

The chain employs TRBV4-1 and TRBJ1-2; D gene uncertain. The CDR3 covers 14 residues. Trimming took off 0 bases at V and 4 bases at J, with 9 bases between the two ends. Per germline, CDR1 MGHRA and CDR2 YSYEKL. The CDR3 sequence: CASSQDLRPYGYTF. The DNA of the CDR3 is TGCGCCAGCAGCCAAGATCTTCGTCCCTATGGCTACACCTTC.

The chain recombines TRBV6-1 with TRBJ2-6, with TRBD1 matching 8 bases. The CDR3 runs 19 residues. Germline CDR1 and CDR2: MNHNS and SASEGT. V dropped 1 base and J dropped 2; count of bases not matched to a gene: 10. The CDR3 region is CASSEGMLGQDPGANVLTF. CDR3 nucleotide sequence: TGTGCCAGCAGTGAAGGGATGTTGGGACAGGATCCTGGGGCCAACGTCCTGACTTTC.

The V and J genes are TRBV6-5 and TRBJ1-2; D uncertain. This CDR3 region has 14 residues. Trimming took off 6 bases at V and 6 bases at J, with 17 bases between the two ends. In germline, CDR1 is MNHEY, CDR2 SVGAGI. The CDR3 DNA follows: TGTGCCAGCAGCAACGGTCCTCAGCGACATGGCTACACCTTC. Its protein is CASSNGPQRHGYTF.

The chain carries TRBV9 and TRBJ2-7; no definite D call. The germline V gene encodes CDR1 SGDLS and CDR2 YYNGEE. Trimming pared 0 bases from V and 2 bases from J, leaving 6 bases between. There are 13 residues in the CDR3. DNA of the CDR3: TGTGCCAGCAGCGTAGCTGACACCTACGAGCAGTACTTC. Residues: CASSVADTYEQYF.

The rearrangement joins TRBV5-6 to TRBJ1-1; 7 bases line up with TRBD1. The CDR3 is 14 residues long. After removal of 0 bases from V and 8 bases from J, the junction contained 7 bases not matched to a gene. CDR1 is SGHDT and CDR2 is YYEEEE in the germline V gene. CDR3 in amino acids: CASSLEGAAQEAFF. In nucleotides, the CDR3 is TGTGCCAGCAGCTTGGAGGGGGCAGCCCAAGAAGCTTTCTTT.

V and J are TRBV29-1 and TRBJ2-7, with D possibly TRBD1 on 5 matching bases. Trimming took 4 bases from V and 3 from J, leaving 10 bases between them. The V gene's germline CDR1 is SQVTM and CDR2 ANQGSEA. This CDR3 is 12 amino acids long. As DNA, the CDR3 is TGCAGCGTTGGGACACTCGGCTACGAGCAGTACTTC. Translation: CSVGTLGYEQYF.

The genes are TRBV5-1 and TRBJ2-3; no definite D call. The CDR3 consists of 13 residues. V was cut by 0 bases and J by 4 bases, with 6 bases left in between. CDR1 and CDR2 (germline): SGHRS, YFSETQ. In nucleotides, the CDR3 is TGCGCCAGCAGCTTGGTTCGTCCAGATACGCAGTATTTT. Translating it yields CASSLVRPDTQYF.

The rearrangement uses TRBV4-2 and TRBJ2-3, with 7 bases fitting TRBD1. With V trimmed by 0 bases and J by 3 bases, 6 bases remained unmatched. This CDR3 contains 16 residues. CDR1 and CDR2 (germline): LGHNA, YNFKEQ. The CDR3 sequence is CASSQDTGVGTDTQYF. Written as DNA, the CDR3 is TGTGCCAGCAGCCAAGATACAGGGGTAGGAACAGATACGCAGTATTTT.

The chain links TRBV19 to TRBJ1-1; D unresolved. The CDR3 covers 13 residues. The ends were cut back, 6 bases at V and 1 base at J, with 9 bases in the middle. Germline lookup yields CDR1 LNHDA and CDR2 SQIVND (reference sequence). The CDR3 region is CASRRAWNTEAFF. The CDR3 DNA reads TGTGCCAGTAGGAGGGCCTGGAACACTGAAGCTTTCTTT.

This clone was detected a few times. V gene TRBV6-5 combines with J gene TRBJ1-6, with a weak D call TRBD1 (5 bases). The CDR3 loop spans 15 amino acids. Germline CDR1 and CDR2: MNHEY and SVGAGI. V lost 2 bases to trimming and J lost 7 bases, with 12 bases between them. The CDR3 DNA reads as TGTGCCAGCAGTTACGGGGGGGACGGGAATTCACCCCTCCACTTT. Protein product: CASSYGGDGNSPLHF.

The gene calls are TRBV7-9 and TRBJ2-3; TRBD1 might be the D (6 bases). The ends were cut back, 1 base at V and 1 base at J, with 6 bases in the middle. Per germline, CDR1 SEHNR and CDR2 FQNEAQ (reference sequence). The CDR3 runs to 14 residues. Here the CDR3 DNA reads TGTGCCAGCAGCTTAGGGACAGGCACAGATACGCAGTATTTT. It translates to CASSLGTGTDTQYF.

The V call is TRBV19, the J call TRBJ2-3; D is perhaps TRBD2 (7 bases). The CDR3 totals 14 residues. CDR1 is LNHDA, CDR2 SQIVND, per germline (reference sequence). Trimming took 6 bases from V and 0 from J, leaving 10 bases between them. The chain's CDR3 is CASRGGGSTDTQYF. The CDR3 DNA reads TGTGCCAGTAGGGGAGGGGGTAGCACAGATACGCAGTATTTT.

This chain links TRBV6-6 with TRBJ1-5; the D is unclear. The CDR3 consists of 14 residues. Germline CDR1 MNHNY, CDR2 SVGAGI (reference sequence). V was trimmed by 2 bases and J by 4 bases, leaving 9 bases between them. The CDR3 is CASSYAGSNQPQHF. The CDR3 DNA reads TGTGCCAGCAGTTACGCGGGGAGTAATCAGCCCCAGCATTTT.